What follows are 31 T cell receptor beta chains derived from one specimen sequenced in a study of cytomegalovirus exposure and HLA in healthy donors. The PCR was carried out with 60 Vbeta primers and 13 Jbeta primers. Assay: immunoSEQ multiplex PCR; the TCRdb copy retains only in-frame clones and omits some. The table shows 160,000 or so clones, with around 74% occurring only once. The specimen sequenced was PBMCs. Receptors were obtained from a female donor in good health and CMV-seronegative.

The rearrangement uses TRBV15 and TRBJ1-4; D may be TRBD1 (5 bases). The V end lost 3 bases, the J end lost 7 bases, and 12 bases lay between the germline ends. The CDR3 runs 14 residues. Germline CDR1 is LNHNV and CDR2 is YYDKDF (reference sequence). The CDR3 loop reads CATSRGRGIEKLFF. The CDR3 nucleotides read TGTGCCACCAGCAGGGGGCGGGGCATTGAAAAACTGTTTTTT.

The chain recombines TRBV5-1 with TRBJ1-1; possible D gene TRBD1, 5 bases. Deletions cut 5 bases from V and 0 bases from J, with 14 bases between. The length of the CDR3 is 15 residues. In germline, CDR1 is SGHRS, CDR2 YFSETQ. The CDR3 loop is CASRYSTVMNTEAFF. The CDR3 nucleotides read TGCGCCAGCAGGTACTCGACAGTTATGAACACTGAAGCTTTCTTT.

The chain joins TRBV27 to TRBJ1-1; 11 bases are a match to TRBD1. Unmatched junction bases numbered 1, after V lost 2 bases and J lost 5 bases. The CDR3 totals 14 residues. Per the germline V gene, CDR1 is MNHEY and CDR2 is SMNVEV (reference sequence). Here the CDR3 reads CASSLGTGGTEAFF. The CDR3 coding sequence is TGTGCCAGCAGTTTAGGGACAGGGGGAACTGAAGCTTTCTTT.

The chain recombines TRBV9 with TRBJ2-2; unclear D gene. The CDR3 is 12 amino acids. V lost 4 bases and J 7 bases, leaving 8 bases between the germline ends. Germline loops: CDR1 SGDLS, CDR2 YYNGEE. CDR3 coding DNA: TGTGCCAGCAGCCGTGAGGACGGGGAGCTGTTTTTT. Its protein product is CASSREDGELFF.

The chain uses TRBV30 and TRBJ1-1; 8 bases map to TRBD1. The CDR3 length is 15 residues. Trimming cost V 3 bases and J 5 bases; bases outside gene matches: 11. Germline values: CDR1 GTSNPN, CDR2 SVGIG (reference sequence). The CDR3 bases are TGTGCCTGGAGCTCTGCGGGACAGGCGGGTACTGAAGCTTTCTTT. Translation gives CAWSSAGQAGTEAFF.

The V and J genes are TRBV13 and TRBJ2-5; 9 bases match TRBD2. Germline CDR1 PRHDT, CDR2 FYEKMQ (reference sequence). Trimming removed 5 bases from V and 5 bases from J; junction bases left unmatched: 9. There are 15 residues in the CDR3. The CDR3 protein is CASSPFRRGGETQYF. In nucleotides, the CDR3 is TGTGCCAGCAGCCCCTTTCGGCGGGGGGGCGAGACCCAGTACTTC.

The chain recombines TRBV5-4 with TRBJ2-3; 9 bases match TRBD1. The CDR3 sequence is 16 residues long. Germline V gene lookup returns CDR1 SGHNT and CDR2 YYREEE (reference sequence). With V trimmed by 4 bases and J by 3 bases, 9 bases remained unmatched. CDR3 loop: CASSISRDRATDTQYF. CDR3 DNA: TGTGCCAGCAGCATAAGCCGGGACAGGGCAACAGATACGCAGTATTTT.

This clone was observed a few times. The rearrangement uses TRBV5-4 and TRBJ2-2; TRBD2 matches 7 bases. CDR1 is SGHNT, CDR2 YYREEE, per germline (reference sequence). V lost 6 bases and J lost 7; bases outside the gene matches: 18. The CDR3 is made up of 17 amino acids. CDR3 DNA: TGTGCCAGCACACGTCCTCGAGGTGCGGGAGAAAACGGGGAGCTGTTTTTT. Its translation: CASTRPRGAGENGELFF.

CDR3 DNA sequence: TGCGCCAGCAGCCAAGACGAGGCTTCTGGGGCCAACGTCCTGACTTTC. Translated: CASSQDEASGANVLTF. The rearrangement links TRBV4-3 to TRBJ2-6, with unresolved D. Looked up from germline, CDR1 is LGHNA and CDR2 is YSLEER. The CDR3 loop spans 16 amino acids. V gave up 0 bases and J gave up 1 base, with 7 bases separating them.

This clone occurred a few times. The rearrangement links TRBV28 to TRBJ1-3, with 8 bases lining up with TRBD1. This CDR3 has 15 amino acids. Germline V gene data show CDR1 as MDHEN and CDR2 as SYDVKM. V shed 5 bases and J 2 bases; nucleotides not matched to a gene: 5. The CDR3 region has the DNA TGTGCCAGCAGTCCCTGGACAGGGACTGGAAACACCATATATTTT. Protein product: CASSPWTGTGNTIYF.

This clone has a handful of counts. CDR3 sequence: CASSAGQENTEAFF. DNA of the CDR3: TGTGCCAGCAGTGCGGGACAGGAGAACACTGAAGCTTTCTTT. The chain is built from TRBV6-4 and TRBJ1-1; the match to TRBD1 covers 8 bases. Germline V lookup: CDR1 MRHNA, CDR2 SNTAGT. The CDR3 is 14 residues long. Unmatched junction bases numbered 2, after V lost 4 bases and J lost 1 base.

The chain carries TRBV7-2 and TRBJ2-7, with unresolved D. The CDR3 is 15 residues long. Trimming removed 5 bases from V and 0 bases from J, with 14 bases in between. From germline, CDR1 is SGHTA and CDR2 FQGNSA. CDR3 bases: TGTGCCAGCAGCCCCTCCGTCCTTAGCTCCTACGAGCAGTACTTC. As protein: CASSPSVLSSYEQYF.

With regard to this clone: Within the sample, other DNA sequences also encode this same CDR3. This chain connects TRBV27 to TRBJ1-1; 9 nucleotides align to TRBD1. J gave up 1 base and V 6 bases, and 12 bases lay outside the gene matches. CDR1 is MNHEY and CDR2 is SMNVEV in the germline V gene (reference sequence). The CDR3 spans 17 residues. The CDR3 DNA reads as TGTGCCAGCAGGAGTATAGGGACAGGGATACGGAACACTGAAGCTTTCTTT. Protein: CASRSIGTGIRNTEAFF.

DNA for the CDR3: TGTGCCAGCAGCCTAGGACTAGCGGACACCAATGAGCAGTTCTTC. Its translation is CASSLGLADTNEQFF. V usage is TRBV4-2 and J usage is TRBJ2-1; TRBD2 matches 10 bases. CDR1 and CDR2 (germline): LGHNA, YNFKEQ. The CDR3 is made up of 15 amino acids. J was trimmed by 6 bases and V by 4 bases; bases with no gene match: 6.

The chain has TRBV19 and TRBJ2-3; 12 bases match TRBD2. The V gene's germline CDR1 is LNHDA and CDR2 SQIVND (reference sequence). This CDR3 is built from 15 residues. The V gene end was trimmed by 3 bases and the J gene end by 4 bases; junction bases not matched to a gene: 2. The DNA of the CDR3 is TGTGCCAGTAGTATGACTAGCGGGAGTGCAGATACGCAGTATTTT. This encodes CASSMTSGSADTQYF.

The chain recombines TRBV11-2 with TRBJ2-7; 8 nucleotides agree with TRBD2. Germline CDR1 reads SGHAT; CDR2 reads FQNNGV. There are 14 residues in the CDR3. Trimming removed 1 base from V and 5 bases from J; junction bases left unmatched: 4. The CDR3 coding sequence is TGTGCCAGCAGCTTAGCTAGCGGGTTCGACGAGCAGTACTTC. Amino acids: CASSLASGFDEQYF.

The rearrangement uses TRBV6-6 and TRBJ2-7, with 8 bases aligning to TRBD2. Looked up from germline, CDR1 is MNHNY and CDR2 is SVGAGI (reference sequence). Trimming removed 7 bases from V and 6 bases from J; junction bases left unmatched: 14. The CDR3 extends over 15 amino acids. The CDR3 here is CASIPASGTRGEQYF. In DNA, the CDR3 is TGTGCCAGCATCCCAGCGTCCGGGACTAGGGGCGAGCAGTACTTC.

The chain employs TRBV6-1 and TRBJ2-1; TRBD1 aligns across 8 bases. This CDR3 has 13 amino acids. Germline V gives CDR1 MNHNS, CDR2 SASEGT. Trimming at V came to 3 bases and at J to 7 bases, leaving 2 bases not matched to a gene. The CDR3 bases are TGTGCCAGCAGTGACCAGGGGGCTAATGAGCAGTTCTTC. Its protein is CASSDQGANEQFF.

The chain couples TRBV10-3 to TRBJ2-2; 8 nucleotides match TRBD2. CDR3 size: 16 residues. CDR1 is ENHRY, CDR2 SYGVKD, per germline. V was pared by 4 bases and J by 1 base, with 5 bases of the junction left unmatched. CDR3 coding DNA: TGTGCCATCAGTGCCTCCCTAGCGGGGAACACCGGGGAGCTGTTTTTT. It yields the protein CAISASLAGNTGELFF.

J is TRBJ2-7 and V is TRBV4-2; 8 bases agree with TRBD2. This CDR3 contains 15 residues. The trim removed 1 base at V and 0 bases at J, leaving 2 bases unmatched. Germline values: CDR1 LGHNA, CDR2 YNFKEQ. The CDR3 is CASSQALAGSYEQYF. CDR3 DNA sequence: TGTGCCAGCAGCCAAGCTCTAGCGGGCTCCTACGAGCAGTACTTC.

CDR3 DNA: TGTGCCAGCAGCCCCAAGGGGGACAGTTTCACATATGGCTACACCTTC. This encodes CASSPKGDSFTYGYTF. The chain couples TRBV7-3 to TRBJ1-2, with TRBD1 identical over 7 bases. Trimming cost V 5 bases and J 5 bases; bases outside gene matches: 14. Germline assignment: CDR1 SGHTA and CDR2 FQGTGA. This CDR3 is built from 16 residues. The full variable domain, with the rest looked up from reference TRBV7-3 and TRBJ1-2, is GAGVSQTPSNKVTEKGKYVELRCDPISGHTALYWYRQSLGQGPEFLIYFQGTGAADDSGLPNDRFFAVRPEGSVSTLKIQRTERGDSAVYLCASSPKGDSFTYGYTFGSGTRLTVV.

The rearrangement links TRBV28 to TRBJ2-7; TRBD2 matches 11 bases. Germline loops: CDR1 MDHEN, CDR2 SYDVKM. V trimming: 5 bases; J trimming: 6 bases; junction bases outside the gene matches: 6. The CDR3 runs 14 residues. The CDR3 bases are TGTGCCAGCAGTGCTAGCGGGAGGTTCACCGAGCAGTACTTC. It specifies CASSASGRFTEQYF.

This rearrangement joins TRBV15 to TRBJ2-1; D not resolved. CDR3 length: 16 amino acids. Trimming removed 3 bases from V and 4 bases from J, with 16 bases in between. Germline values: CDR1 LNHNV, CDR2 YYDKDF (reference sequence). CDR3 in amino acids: CATSSSGSFIYNEQFF. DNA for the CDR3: TGTGCCACCAGCAGTTCCGGGTCCTTCATTTACAATGAGCAGTTCTTC.

As DNA, the CDR3 is TGTGCCAGCAGCCAAGAAGGCAGGACTGAAGCTTTCTTT. Its protein product is CASSQEGRTEAFF. V usage is TRBV4-2 and J usage is TRBJ1-1; D uncertain. CDR1 and CDR2 (germline): LGHNA, YNFKEQ. The CDR3 consists of 13 residues. V was clipped by 0 bases and J by 5 bases, with 7 bases between them.

CDR3 in amino acids: CASSALEGGSYNEQFF. The CDR3 coding sequence is TGTGCCAGCAGCGCCCTCGAGGGCGGCTCCTACAATGAGCAGTTCTTC. V usage is TRBV9 and J usage is TRBJ2-1; a possible D gene is TRBD2 (5 bases). V lost 3 bases and J 0 bases, leaving 13 bases between the germline ends. Germline CDR1 reads SGDLS; CDR2 reads YYNGEE. This CDR3 contains 16 residues.

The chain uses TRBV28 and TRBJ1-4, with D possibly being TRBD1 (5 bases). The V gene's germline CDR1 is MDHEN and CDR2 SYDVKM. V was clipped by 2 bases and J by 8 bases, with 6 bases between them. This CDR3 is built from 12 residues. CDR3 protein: CASSLKGEKLFF. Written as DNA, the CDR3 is TGTGCCAGCAGTTTAAAGGGGGAAAAACTGTTTTTT.

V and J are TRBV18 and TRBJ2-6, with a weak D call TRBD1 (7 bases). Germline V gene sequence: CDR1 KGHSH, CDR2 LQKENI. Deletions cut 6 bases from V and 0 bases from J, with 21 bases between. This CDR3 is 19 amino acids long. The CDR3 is CASSFKGPGGSSGANVLTF. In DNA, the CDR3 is TGTGCCAGCTCTTTCAAAGGACCAGGGGGGAGCTCTGGGGCCAACGTCCTGACTTTC.

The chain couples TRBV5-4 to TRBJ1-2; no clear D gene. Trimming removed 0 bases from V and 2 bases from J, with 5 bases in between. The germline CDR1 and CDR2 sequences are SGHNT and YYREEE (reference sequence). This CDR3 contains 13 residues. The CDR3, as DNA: TGTGCCAGCAGCTTGGACTGGAACTATGGCTACACCTTC. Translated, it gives CASSLDWNYGYTF.

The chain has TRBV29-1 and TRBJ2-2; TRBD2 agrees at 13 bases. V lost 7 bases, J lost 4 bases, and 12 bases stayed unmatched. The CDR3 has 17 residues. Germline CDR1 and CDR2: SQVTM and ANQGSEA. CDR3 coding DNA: TGCAGCGCTGGGACTAGCGGGATCTCTGAGGGCACCGGGGAGCTGTTTTTT. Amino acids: CSAGTSGISEGTGELFF.

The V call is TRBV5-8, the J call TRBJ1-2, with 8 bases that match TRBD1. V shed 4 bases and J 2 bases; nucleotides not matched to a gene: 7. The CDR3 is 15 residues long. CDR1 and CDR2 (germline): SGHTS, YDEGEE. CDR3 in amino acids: CASSKTGGENYGYTF. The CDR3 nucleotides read TGTGCCAGCAGCAAAACAGGGGGGGAAAACTATGGCTACACCTTC.

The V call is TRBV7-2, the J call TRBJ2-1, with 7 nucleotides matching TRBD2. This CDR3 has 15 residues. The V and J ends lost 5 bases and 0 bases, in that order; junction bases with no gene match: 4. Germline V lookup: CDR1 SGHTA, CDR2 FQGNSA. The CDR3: CASSPGGSSYNEQFF. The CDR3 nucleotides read TGTGCCAGCAGCCCCGGCGGGAGCTCCTACAATGAGCAGTTCTTC.